Presented here are 4 T cell receptor beta chains from one specimen sequenced in a study of metastatic and nonmetastatic thyroid tumors. Each patient came to thyroid surgery without any prior treatment (of any kind). MiXCR re-clonotyped the PCR reads for TCRdb. The sample holds under 30,000 clones, about 15% seen once. Source material: blood. These receptors all stem from a female donor with papillary thyroid cancer or a benign thyroid nodule (not recorded which). Some clones in this sample may be carry-over from other donors' samples.

This clone was counted at least ten times. This chain connects TRBV20-1 to TRBJ2-7, with D uncertain. The V and J ends lost 1 base and 2 bases respectively, with 9 bases between them. Germline V gives CDR1 DFQATT, CDR2 SNEGSKA (reference sequence). The CDR3 has 13 residues. The CDR3 region has the DNA TGCAGTGCTAGAGTTGGTCAGGCCTACGAGCAGTACTTC. Its protein is CSARVGQAYEQYF.

This clone was detected ten times or more. A read error is possible here, since a much larger clone lies one base away. Other nucleotide sequences in the sample specify the same CDR3. The V gene is TRBV4-2, the J gene TRBJ2-7; D ambiguous. Trimming removed 3 bases at V and 6 bases at J, with 6 bases between. This CDR3 has 11 amino acids. Germline V lookup: CDR1 LGHNA, CDR2 YNFKEQ. CDR3 nucleotides: TGTGCCAGCAGCCAGTCCGGCGAGCAGTACTTC. This sequence encodes CASSQSGEQYF.

This clone occurred once. The V call is TRBV20-1, the J call TRBJ2-3; 14 bases fit TRBD2. This CDR3 is 14 amino acids long. Looked up from germline, CDR1 is DFQATT and CDR2 is SNEGSKA (reference sequence). With 4 bases clipped from V and 14 bases from J, the junction kept 11 bases outside the gene matches. CDR3 in amino acids: CSAIRGLAGGAGYF. The CDR3 DNA sequence: TGCAGTGCTATTAGAGGACTAGCGGGAGGCGCGGGGTATTTT.

This clone was detected many times. The genes are TRBV7-3 and TRBJ2-7, with 12 positions matching TRBD2. This CDR3 has 15 amino acids. Germline CDR1 and CDR2: SGHTA and FQGTGA. V dropped 5 bases and J dropped 2; count of bases not matched to a gene: 4. CDR3 coding DNA: TGTGCCAGCAGCCCAGGACTAGCGGGGCCCTACGAGCAGTACTTC. It yields the protein CASSPGLAGPYEQYF.